Following are 16 T cell receptor beta chains from one sample sequenced in a study of T cell responses to AZD1222 COVID-19 vaccine. TCRdb keeps only in-frame clones here, not all; method: immunoSEQ multiplex PCR. The table lists about 81,000 clones, 92% of them singletons. The sample here was peripheral blood, taken on day 0 of AZD1222 vaccination. These receptors all come from an adult in good health.

V and J are TRBV5-1 and TRBJ1-2; D is perhaps TRBD1 (5 bases). CDR1 is SGHRS and CDR2 is YFSETQ in the germline V gene. V was trimmed by 6 bases and J by 2 bases, leaving 17 bases between them. The CDR3 extends over 15 amino acids. The CDR3 DNA reads as TGCGCCAGCACCGACAGCCTCTCTGGGAACTATGGCTACACCTTC. Residues: CASTDSLSGNYGYTF.

In DNA form, the CDR3 reads TGTGCCAGCAGTTTTGGCAACGGAAACACCATATATTTT. It specifies CASSFGNGNTIYF. The chain joins TRBV12-3 or TRBV12-4 to TRBJ1-3; D not resolved. This CDR3 spans 13 amino acids. Trimming removed 3 bases from V and 4 bases from J, with 7 bases in between.

In its sample, this clone ranks as medium-sized. The V call is TRBV28, the J call TRBJ2-7; the match to TRBD1 covers 11 bases. J was trimmed by 3 bases and V by 2 bases; bases with no gene match: 3. CDR3 length equals 15 residues. In germline, CDR1 is MDHEN, CDR2 SYDVKM. CDR3 sequence reads: CASSLGTGGNYEQYF. CDR3 sequence (DNA): TGTGCCAGCAGTTTAGGGACAGGGGGTAACTACGAGCAGTACTTC.

This clone was seen a few times. The chain uses TRBV9 and TRBJ2-7; 8 bases are shared with TRBD1. With V trimmed by 2 bases and J by 3 bases, 4 bases remained unmatched. CDR3 length: 14 residues. The germline gives CDR1 SGDLS, CDR2 YYNGEE. DNA for the CDR3: TGTGCCAGCAGCGTGACGGACAGGGTCTACGAGCAGTACTTC. This gives the protein CASSVTDRVYEQYF.

The chain recombines TRBV28 with TRBJ1-1; D might be TRBD1 (5 bases). The CDR3 has 13 residues. V was cut by 3 bases and J by 7 bases, with 12 bases left in between. In germline, CDR1 is MDHEN, CDR2 SYDVKM. CDR3 sequence: CASSLGGSGEAFF. CDR3 nucleotides: TGTGCCAGCAGTTTGGGGGGTAGCGGTGAAGCTTTCTTT.

This clone has only one observation. The chain combines TRBV23-1 with TRBJ2-1, with D possibly TRBD1 on 5 matching bases. TRBV23-1 qualifies as an ORF whose function is uncertain. The V end was cut by 3 bases, the J end by 8 bases, with 14 bases between. CDR3 length: 14 amino acids. The CDR3 protein is CASSHSGHSDEQFF. CDR3 coding DNA: TGCGCCAGCAGTCATTCAGGACATTCAGATGAGCAGTTCTTC.

This chain links TRBV5-1 with TRBJ2-2; D might be TRBD1 (5 bases). V gave up 5 bases and J gave up 0 bases, with 11 bases separating them. The CDR3 spans 15 residues. Germline V gives CDR1 SGHRS, CDR2 YFSETQ. CDR3 DNA sequence: TGCGCCAGCAGTTACCGGACAACGAACACCGGGGAGCTGTTTTTT. Protein product: CASSYRTTNTGELFF.

This chain connects TRBV19 to TRBJ2-1; 10 bases line up with TRBD2. CDR3 size: 17 residues. Looked up from germline, CDR1 is LNHDA and CDR2 is SQIVND (reference sequence). V lost 1 base and J lost 5; bases outside the gene matches: 8. CDR3 loop: CASSIVGSGRFHNEQFF. CDR3 nucleotide sequence: TGTGCCAGTAGTATAGTCGGTAGCGGGAGGTTCCACAATGAGCAGTTCTTC.

The chain has TRBV5-1 and TRBJ1-1; a possible D gene is TRBD1 (5 bases). The germline V gene encodes CDR1 SGHRS and CDR2 YFSETQ. The CDR3 length is 15 residues. V lost 0 bases and J 1 base, leaving 10 bases between the germline ends. In DNA form, the CDR3 reads TGCGCCAGCAGCTTGGCCGGGGGTTGGAACACTGAAGCTTTCTTT. Protein product: CASSLAGGWNTEAFF.

The chain links TRBV7-9 to TRBJ2-5; 9 bases match TRBD2. The CDR3 runs to 16 residues. CDR1 is SEHNR and CDR2 is FQNEAQ in the germline V gene (reference sequence). V was clipped by 5 bases and J by 5 bases; unmatched bases: 12. CDR3 residues: CASSPPGSGRRETQYF. Written as DNA, the CDR3 is TGTGCCAGCAGCCCGCCGGGTAGCGGGAGACGGGAGACCCAGTACTTC.

The sample holds one count of this clone. The rearrangement uses TRBV3-1 (or the pseudogene TRBV3-2) and TRBJ2-3; 10 bases agree with TRBD2. Trimming removed 0 bases from V and 1 base from J; junction bases left unmatched: 7. Germline V CDR1 and CDR2: LGHDT, YNNKEL (reference sequence). The CDR3 is made up of 18 amino acids. CDR3 bases: TGTGCCAGCAGCCAAGATTGGCCCAGCGGGGGGGGCACAGATACGCAGTATTTT. Protein: CASSQDWPSGGGTDTQYF.

The rearrangement uses TRBV5-6 and TRBJ2-7; TRBD2 matches at 7 bases. This CDR3 comprises 14 residues. Trimming took 5 bases from V and 6 from J; bases not matched to a gene: 11. Germline assignment: CDR1 SGHDT and CDR2 YYEEEE. The CDR3 loop is CASRVWLAEFEQYF. The DNA for the CDR3 is TGTGCCAGCAGGGTCTGGCTAGCGGAGTTCGAGCAGTACTTC. Variable domain in full (rest from reference TRBV5-6 and TRBJ2-7): DAGVTQSPTHLIKTRGQQVTLRCSPKSGHDTVSWYQQALGQGPQFIFQYYEEEERQRGNFPDRFSGHQFPNYSSELNVNALLLGDSALYLCASRVWLAEFEQYFGPGTRLTVT.

This chain joins TRBV29-1 and TRBJ2-3; possibly TRBD2 for D (6 bases). Germline values: CDR1 SQVTM, CDR2 ANQGSEA. The V end lost 6 bases, the J end lost 3 bases, and 19 bases lay between the germline ends. CDR3 length equals 15 residues. CDR3 bases: TGCAGCGTCCGGGGGTCCAGCAGAGAAACAGATACGCAGTATTTT. Its protein product is CSVRGSSRETDTQYF.

J is TRBJ1-2 and V is TRBV24-1; TRBD1 matches at 7 bases. The CDR3 contains 15 residues. Germline V CDR1 and CDR2: KGHDR, SFDVKD. J gave up 1 base and V 2 bases, and 3 bases lay outside the gene matches. CDR3 in amino acids: CATSDSGGINYGYTF. CDR3 coding DNA: TGTGCCACCAGTGATTCAGGGGGGATTAACTATGGCTACACCTTC.

V gene TRBV5-6 combines with J gene TRBJ2-3; 7 bases match TRBD2. The germline V gene has CDR1 SGHDT and CDR2 YYEEEE. V lost 2 bases, J lost 3 bases, and 9 bases stayed unmatched. The CDR3 is 16 residues long. The DNA for the CDR3 is TGTGCCAGCAGCTTCATCCGGGACTACACAACAGATACGCAGTATTTT. Translating gives CASSFIRDYTTDTQYF.

The chain is built from TRBV7-2 and TRBJ2-3, with a tentative D call TRBD1 (6 bases). CDR1 SGHTA and CDR2 FQGNSA come from the germline V gene. Deletions cut 4 bases from V and 5 bases from J, with 16 bases between. CDR3 size: 15 residues. CDR3 loop: CASSSDRIVGDTQYF. In nucleotides, the CDR3 is TGTGCCAGCAGCTCAGACAGGATCGTGGGAGATACGCAGTATTTT.